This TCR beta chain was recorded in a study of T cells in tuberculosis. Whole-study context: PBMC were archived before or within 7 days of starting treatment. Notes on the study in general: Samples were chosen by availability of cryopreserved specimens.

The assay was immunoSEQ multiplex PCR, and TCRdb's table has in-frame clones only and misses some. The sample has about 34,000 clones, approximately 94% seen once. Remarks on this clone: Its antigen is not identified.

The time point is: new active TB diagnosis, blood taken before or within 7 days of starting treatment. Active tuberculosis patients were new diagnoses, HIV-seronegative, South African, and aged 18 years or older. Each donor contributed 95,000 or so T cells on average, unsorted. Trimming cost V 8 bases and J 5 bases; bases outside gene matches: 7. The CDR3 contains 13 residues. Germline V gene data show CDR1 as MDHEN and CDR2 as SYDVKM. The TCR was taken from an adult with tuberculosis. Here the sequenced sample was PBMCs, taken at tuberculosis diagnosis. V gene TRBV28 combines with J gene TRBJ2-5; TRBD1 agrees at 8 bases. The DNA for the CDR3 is TGTGCCAGCTCCAGGGGGCCGGAGGAGACCCAGTACTTC. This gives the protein CASSRGPEETQYF.